This T cell receptor beta chain emerged from a study of cytomegalovirus exposure and HLA in healthy donors. Study-level background: Unique TCR beta sequences numbering about 100 million came from around 180 million T cells in an earlier analysis. Study-wide results and caveats: DRB1 showed the most TCR associations and HLA-C the fewest in a later analysis, as rates varied by HLA locus.

On this clone itself: Its target is not known.

Use of 60 Vbeta and 13 Jbeta primers characterized the PCR. Assay used: immunoSEQ multiplex PCR; TCRdb lists only in-frame clones, some missing. The table has 170,000 or so clones, almost 85% seen once. After removal of 5 bases from V and 4 bases from J, the junction contained 9 bases not matched to a gene. CDR1 SGHTA and CDR2 FQGTGA come from the germline V gene. The CDR3 runs 16 residues. This sequence was found in a boy aged 2 to 10 in good health and CMV-seronegative. Sequenced sample: PBMCs. The chain links TRBV7-3 to TRBJ2-1, with 9 bases identical to TRBD2. DNA of the CDR3: TGTGCCAGCAGCCCGGCAGCGGGAGGCTTTTACAATGAGCAGTTCTTC. It encodes CASSPAAGGFYNEQFF.